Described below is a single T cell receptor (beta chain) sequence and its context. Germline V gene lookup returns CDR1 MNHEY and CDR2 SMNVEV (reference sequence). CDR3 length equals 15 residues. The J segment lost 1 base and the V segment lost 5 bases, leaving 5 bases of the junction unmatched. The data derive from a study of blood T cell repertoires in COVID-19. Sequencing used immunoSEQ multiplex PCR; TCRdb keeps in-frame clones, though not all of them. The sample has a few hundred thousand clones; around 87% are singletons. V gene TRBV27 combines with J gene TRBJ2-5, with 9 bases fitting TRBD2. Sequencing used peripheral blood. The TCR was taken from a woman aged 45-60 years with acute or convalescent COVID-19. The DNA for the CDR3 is TGTGCCAGCAGTGCCGGACTAGCGATCCAAGAGACCCAGTACTTC. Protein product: CASSAGLAIQETQYF.